Listed below are T cell receptor beta chains from one sample, sequenced in a study of shared clonotypes between healthy human individuals. Produced via immunoSEQ multiplex PCR; TCRdb's table is partial and in-frame only. The data contain roughly 850,000 clones, 95% to 97% of them seen just once; the ten biggest clones take up under 0.3%. The specimen sequenced was naive CD8+ T cells sorted from blood. These receptors all stem from a man aged 25 to 45 in good health. Both conserved end residues are part of each CDR3. D genes are given only for firm matches. Expanded clones get a size class; other rows say once, few or many, or leave the size out.

once,TRBJ2-7,NA,TRBV30,CAWSASMGWSYEQYF,TGTGCCTGGAGCGCCTCGATGGGGTGGTCCTACGAGCAGTACTTC
NA,TRBJ2-3,NA,TRBV29-1,CSVVQGADTQYF,TGCAGCGTTGTTCAGGGCGCAGATACGCAGTATTTT
NA,TRBJ2-1,TRBD1,TRBV28,CASSLFGQDAYNEQFF,TGTGCCAGCAGTTTATTTGGACAGGATGCCTACAATGAGCAGTTCTTC
NA,TRBJ2-7,TRBD1,TRBV6-6,CASNQQSGQGYEQYF,TGTGCCAGCAACCAACAGTCGGGACAGGGCTACGAGCAGTACTTC
NA,TRBJ2-1,NA,TRBV4-1,CASSRPGAHEQFF,TGCGCCAGCAGCCGGCCGGGCGCACATGAGCAGTTCTTC
NA,TRBJ2-3,TRBD2,TRBV19,CASSIVIGLAGITDTQYF,TGTGCCAGTAGTATAGTGATCGGGTTAGCGGGAATCACAGATACGCAGTATTTT
NA,TRBJ2-7,NA,TRBV28,CASSPIRVEQYF,TGTGCCAGCAGTCCTATCAGGGTCGAGCAGTACTTC
NA,TRBJ1-1,NA,TRBV7-9,CASSSGGLRNTEAFF,TGTGCCAGCAGCTCGGGAGGTCTACGGAACACTGAAGCTTTCTTT
NA,TRBJ2-7,TRBD1,TRBV27,CASSLRGRPYEQYF,TGTGCCAGCAGTTTAAGGGGGCGACCCTACGAGCAGTACTTC
NA,TRBJ2-3,NA,TRBV9,CASSAWDTSTDTQYF,TGTGCCAGCAGCGCTTGGGACACCAGCACAGATACGCAGTATTTT
few,TRBJ2-7,TRBD2,TRBV7-9,CASSDRTSGGGSYEQYF,TGTGCCAGCAGCGACCGGACTAGCGGGGGTGGCTCCTACGAGCAGTACTTC
NA,TRBJ1-4,NA,TRBV27,CASSSRGGRNEKLFF,TGTGCCAGCAGTTCCCGTGGGGGTAGAAATGAAAAACTGTTTTTT
NA,TRBJ1-1,NA,TRBV6-5,CASSYSTTANTEAFF,TGTGCCAGCAGTTACTCTACGACAGCGAACACTGAAGCTTTCTTT
once,TRBJ2-1,TRBD1,TRBV15,CATTLGQGLAEQFF,TGTGCCACCACCCTAGGACAGGGGTTGGCTGAGCAGTTCTTC
NA,TRBJ1-2,NA,TRBV27,CASSPGYGYTF,TGTGCCAGCAGTCCCGGGTATGGCTACACCTTC
NA,TRBJ1-5,TRBD1,TRBV28,CASSPRTGTNQPQHF,TGTGCCAGCAGCCCGCGGACAGGGACTAATCAGCCCCAGCATTTT
NA,TRBJ1-1,TRBD1,TRBV7-9,CASSLVDRGLEAFF,TGTGCCAGCAGCTTAGTGGACAGGGGGCTTGAAGCTTTCTTT
NA,TRBJ2-7,TRBD1,TRBV9,CASSGRDRSSYEQYF,TGTGCCAGCAGCGGCCGGGACAGAAGCTCCTACGAGCAGTACTTC